These 24 T cell receptor beta chains were sequenced from one sample in a study of beta chain features in type 1 diabetes. Findings of the study overall: For Type 1 diabetes patients, all four CD4+ subsets carried TCRB CDR3s that were moderately but significantly shorter.

These TCRs are of unknown antigen specificity. Expressed TCRB transcripts were sequenced, since all the RNA that had been isolated was reverse transcribed. The repertoire was sequenced with immunoSEQ multiplex PCR; TCRdb's copy has only in-frame clones and lacks some. The sample has around 130,000 clones, 9% seen once. The sequenced material came from central memory CD4+ T cells from blood. The source of these receptors is a man in his thirties or forties with type 1 diabetes.

The chain has TRBV29-1 and TRBJ1-1; D is possibly TRBD1 (6 bases). V gave up 6 bases and J gave up 6 bases, with 17 bases separating them. The CDR3 length is 13 residues. From germline, CDR1 is SQVTM and CDR2 ANQGSEA. This CDR3 reads CSVARDRLAEAFF. CDR3 DNA sequence: TGCAGCGTGGCACGCGACAGGCTCGCTGAAGCTTTCTTT.

This clone was seen a few times. This CDR3 is also generated by other DNA sequences in the sample. This CDR3 is CASSLAWGGTEAFF. CDR3 DNA: TGTGCCAGCAGCTTGGCCTGGGGGGGGACTGAAGCTTTCTTT. The chain joins TRBV5-5 to TRBJ1-1, with a weak D call TRBD1 (5 bases). The germline V gene encodes CDR1 SGHKS and CDR2 YYEKEE (reference sequence). This CDR3 region has 14 residues. V dropped 0 bases and J dropped 5 bases, with 11 bases sitting between them. Full variable domain (remainder filled in from reference TRBV5-5 and TRBJ1-1): DAGVTQSPTHLIKTRGQQVTLRCSPISGHKSVSWYQQVLGQGPQFIFQYYEKEERGRGNFPDRFSARQFPNYSSELNVNALLLGDSALYLCASSLAWGGTEAFFGQGTRLTVV.

V usage is TRBV7-3 and J usage is TRBJ2-5, with D perhaps TRBD1 (6 bases). Germline-derived CDR1 and CDR2 are SGHTA and FQGTGA. Trimming shortened V by 4 bases and J by 4 bases, and 10 bases separated the two germline ends. The CDR3 runs to 13 residues. CDR3 DNA sequence: TGTGCCAGCAGCTACAGGGAAGGAGAGACCCAGTACTTC. Translation gives CASSYREGETQYF. Drawing the rest from reference TRBV7-3 and TRBJ2-5, the complete variable domain is GAGVSQTPSNKVTEKGKYVELRCDPISGHTALYWYRQSLGQGPEFLIYFQGTGAADDSGLPNDRFFAVRPEGSVSTLKIQRTERGDSAVYLCASSYREGETQYFGPGTRLLVL.

This clone was observed a few times. The V gene is TRBV7-9, the J gene TRBJ2-7; D is unresolved. This CDR3 is built from 13 residues. Germline values: CDR1 SEHNR, CDR2 FQNEAQ (reference sequence). Trimming took off 6 bases at V and 0 bases at J, with 9 bases between the two ends. In DNA, the CDR3 is TGTGCCAGCAGTGCGGCGAGCTCCTACGAGCAGTACTTC. It yields the protein CASSAASSYEQYF.

The V and J genes are TRBV5-4 and TRBJ2-3, with a tentative D call TRBD1 (5 bases). CDR3 size: 13 residues. V lost 6 bases and J 4 bases, leaving 12 bases between the germline ends. Germline CDR1 and CDR2: SGHNT and YYREEE (reference sequence). CDR3 bases: TGTGCCAGCAATTACTGGGGCGCAGATACGCAGTATTTT. Its protein is CASNYWGADTQYF.

This clone occurred a few times. The sample carries other DNA sequences with the same CDR3. V and J are TRBV29-1 and TRBJ2-3, with 9 nucleotides matching TRBD2. CDR1 is SQVTM, CDR2 ANQGSEA, per germline. V shed 3 bases, J shed 2 bases, and the junction held 6 bases outside the gene matches. The CDR3 runs to 15 residues. This chain's CDR3 is CSVDRAGGNTDTQYF. Written as DNA, the CDR3 is TGCAGCGTTGATAGAGCGGGGGGAAACACAGATACGCAGTATTTT.

V gene TRBV14 combines with J gene TRBJ1-2; 9 bases fit TRBD1. The CDR3 totals 14 residues. Trimming cost V 5 bases and J 9 bases; bases outside gene matches: 10. Germline CDR1 and CDR2: SGHDN and FVKESK. CDR3 nucleotides: TGTGCCAGCAGCGCGGGACAGGGTAGGGATCGCTACACCTTC. Amino acids: CASSAGQGRDRYTF.

The chain couples TRBV11-2 to TRBJ1-2; tentatively, D is TRBD1 (5 bases). Germline assignment: CDR1 SGHAT and CDR2 FQNNGV. This CDR3 has 14 residues. V shed 6 bases and J shed 7 bases, with 18 bases lying between them. CDR3 residues: CASRYTGVTSGYTF. The CDR3, as DNA: TGTGCCAGCAGATATACAGGCGTTACGAGTGGCTACACCTTC.

A few counts support this clone. V and J are TRBV18 and TRBJ2-7, with 10 bases aligning to TRBD2. The germline gives CDR1 KGHSH, CDR2 LQKENI. V lost 3 bases to trimming and J lost 3 bases; unmatched junction nucleotides: 5. The CDR3 is 15 amino acids. CDR3 coding DNA: TGTGCCAGCTCACCGAGCGGGGGGGCCATCTACGAGCAGTACTTC. Amino acids: CASSPSGGAIYEQYF.

The rearrangement uses TRBV7-9 and TRBJ2-3, with 9 nucleotides matching TRBD2. Germline V gives CDR1 SEHNR, CDR2 FQNEAQ (reference sequence). The ends lost 7 bases at V and 4 bases at J; junction bases unmatched: 9. The CDR3 spans 15 residues. The CDR3 nucleotides read TGTGCCAGCACCTTGGCGGGGGGGGGATCAGATACGCAGTATTTT. It yields the protein CASTLAGGGSDTQYF.

The chain uses TRBV21-1 and TRBJ2-1; the DNA was not compared with TRBD2, the D call given in the table. TRBV21-1 is marked as a pseudogene. The CDR3 contains 14 residues. The CDR3 protein is CASIGGQPYNEQFF. CDR3 DNA: TGTGCCAGCATCGGGGGGCAGCCCTACAATGAGCAGTTCTTC.

The chain uses TRBV29-1 and TRBJ2-1; 12 bases align to TRBD2. Germline V gene data show CDR1 as SQVTM and CDR2 as ANQGSEA. V lost 6 bases and J lost 8; bases outside the gene matches: 8. The CDR3 runs to 14 residues. The chain's CDR3 is CSVSSGGAVDEQFF. The CDR3 DNA reads TGCAGCGTCTCTAGCGGGGGGGCGGTCGATGAGCAGTTCTTC.

This clone has a handful of counts. The chain recombines TRBV4-3 with TRBJ2-2, with a weak D call TRBD1 (6 bases). The CDR3 spans 16 residues. V lost 4 bases and J 3 bases, leaving 15 bases between the germline ends. Germline CDR1 reads LGHNA; CDR2 reads YSLEER. In nucleotides, the CDR3 is TGCGCCAGCAGCCCCAGGGTTGCAGGGGACACCGGGGAGCTGTTTTTT. This encodes CASSPRVAGDTGELFF.

This clone was seen a handful of times. V usage is TRBV13 and J usage is TRBJ2-1; 15 bases align to TRBD2. The CDR3 is 17 residues long. The V segment lost 4 bases and the J segment 3 bases; nucleotides outside the gene matches: 4. Germline loops: CDR1 PRHDT, CDR2 FYEKMQ (reference sequence). The CDR3 DNA sequence: TGTGCCAGCAGCTCGGGACTAGCGGGGGGAGTCTACAATGAGCAGTTCTTC. Translation gives CASSSGLAGGVYNEQFF.

This clone was counted a few times. CDR3 sequence reads: CASSVSGGRETQYF. The CDR3 bases are TGTGCCAGCAGCGTATCGGGGGGGCGGGAGACCCAGTACTTC. This chain links TRBV4-2 with TRBJ2-5; TRBD2 matches 8 bases. Per germline, CDR1 LGHNA and CDR2 YNFKEQ. V shed 5 bases and J 5 bases; nucleotides not matched to a gene: 7. The CDR3 has 14 residues.

This clone was seen more than once but under ten times. This chain joins TRBV7-3 and TRBJ2-1, with TRBD2 identical over 8 bases. Germline loops: CDR1 SGHTA, CDR2 FQGTGA. V shed 5 bases, J shed 9 bases, and the junction held 12 bases outside the gene matches. This CDR3 comprises 15 residues. CDR3 in amino acids: CASSLASGGIGEQFF. CDR3 in DNA: TGTGCCAGCAGCCTGGCCAGCGGGGGAATCGGTGAGCAGTTCTTC.

This clone showed up just a few times. This rearrangement joins TRBV7-2 to TRBJ2-3, with 9 bases aligning to TRBD1. Trimming cost V 3 bases and J 1 base; bases outside gene matches: 2. The length of the CDR3 is 15 residues. The germline CDR1 and CDR2 sequences are SGHTA and FQGNSA. DNA for the CDR3: TGTGCCAGCAGCTTCAGGACAGGGGGCACAGATACGCAGTATTTT. Translating gives CASSFRTGGTDTQYF.

This clone was counted between two and nine times. In nucleotides, the CDR3 is TGTGCCAGCAGCCCACGGGACAGCTACAATGAGCAGTTCTTC. It codes for CASSPRDSYNEQFF. The genes are TRBV7-3 and TRBJ2-1; TRBD1 matches 7 bases. Germline loops: CDR1 SGHTA, CDR2 FQGTGA. V was pared by 5 bases and J by 3 bases, with 4 bases of the junction left unmatched. The CDR3 runs to 14 residues.

J is TRBJ2-7 and V is TRBV27; the D gene is possibly TRBD2 (5 bases). The length of the CDR3 is 13 residues. The germline gives CDR1 MNHEY, CDR2 SMNVEV (reference sequence). The V gene lost 3 bases and the J gene lost 5 bases, with 11 bases spanning the gap. CDR3 protein: CASSFTWRDEQYF. In nucleotides, the CDR3 is TGTGCCAGCAGTTTCACGTGGCGGGACGAGCAGTACTTC.

Only a few counts were recorded for this clone. The chain links TRBV2 to TRBJ2-6, with D unresolved. V lost 4 bases to trimming and J lost 0 bases, with 4 bases between them. Per germline, CDR1 SNHLY and CDR2 FYNNEI. The CDR3 totals 14 residues. CDR3 coding DNA: TGTGCCAGCAGTGGAGACTCTGGGGCCAACGTCCTGACTTTC. Its translation: CASSGDSGANVLTF.

The chain combines TRBV6-6 with TRBJ1-2; D is possibly TRBD1 (5 bases). V was clipped by 0 bases and J by 6 bases, with 8 bases between them. CDR1 and CDR2 from the germline V gene are MNHNY and SVGAGI (reference sequence). This CDR3 has 13 amino acids. Here the CDR3 DNA reads TGTGCCAGCAGTTACTCGACAGAGGATGGCTACACCTTC. It yields the protein CASSYSTEDGYTF.

V and J are TRBV2 and TRBJ2-7; no reliable D call. The CDR3 is 11 residues long. V dropped 2 bases and J dropped 5 bases, with 4 bases sitting between them. Germline CDR1 is SNHLY and CDR2 is FYNNEI. The CDR3 DNA reads as TGTGCCAGCAGTGAAATCGACGAGCAGTACTTC. This translates into CASSEIDEQYF. Drawing the rest from reference TRBV2 and TRBJ2-7, the complete variable domain is EPEVTQTPSHQVTQMGQEVILRCVPISNHLYFYWYRQILGQKVEFLVSFYNNEISEKSEIFDDQFSVERPDGSNFTLKIRSTKLEDSAMYFCASSEIDEQYFGPGTRLTVT.

This clone was counted a few times. This chain connects TRBV27 to TRBJ1-6, with a tentative D call TRBD1 (5 bases). Trimming removed 4 bases at V and 9 bases at J, with 13 bases between. In germline, CDR1 is MNHEY, CDR2 SMNVEV (reference sequence). The CDR3 is 14 amino acids. CDR3: CASSSRDLVSPLHF. The CDR3 DNA follows: TGTGCCAGCAGTTCCAGGGATCTCGTTTCACCCCTCCACTTT.

The chain is built from TRBV6-5 and TRBJ1-3; D may be TRBD1 (6 bases). Germline V CDR1 and CDR2: MNHEY, SVGAGI. Trimming pared 8 bases from V and 0 bases from J, leaving 11 bases between. The CDR3 is 14 residues long. The CDR3 protein is CASSGQFSGNTIYF. The CDR3 coding sequence is TGTGCCAGCTCAGGACAGTTCTCTGGAAACACCATATATTTT.